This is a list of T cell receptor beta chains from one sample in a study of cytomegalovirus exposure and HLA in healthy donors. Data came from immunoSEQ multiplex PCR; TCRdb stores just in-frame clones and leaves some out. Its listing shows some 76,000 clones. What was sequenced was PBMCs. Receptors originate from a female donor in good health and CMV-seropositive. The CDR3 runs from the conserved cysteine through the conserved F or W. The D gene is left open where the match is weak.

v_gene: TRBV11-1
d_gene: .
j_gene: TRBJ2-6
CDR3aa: CASSRALAGANVLTF
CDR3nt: TGTGCCAGCAGCCGAGCTTTGGCTGGGGCCAACGTCCTGACTTTC

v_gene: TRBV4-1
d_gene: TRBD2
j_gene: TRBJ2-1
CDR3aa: CASSPRVAGDLYNEQFF
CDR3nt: TGCGCCAGCAGCCCCCGGGTAGCGGGGGACCTCTACAATGAGCAGTTCTTC

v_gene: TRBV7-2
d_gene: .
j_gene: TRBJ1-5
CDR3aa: CASSAGLNQPQHF
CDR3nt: TGTGCCAGCAGCGCGGGACTTAATCAGCCCCAGCATTTT

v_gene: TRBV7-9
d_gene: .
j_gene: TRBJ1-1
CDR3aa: CASSSTGFLGAEAFF
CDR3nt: TGTGCCAGCAGCTCAACAGGTTTCCTGGGCGCTGAAGCTTTCTTT

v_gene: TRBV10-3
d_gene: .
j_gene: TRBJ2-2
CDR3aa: CAISGLPGHRNTGELFF
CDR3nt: TGTGCCATCAGCGGTCTCCCGGGACACCGGAACACCGGGGAGCTGTTTTTT

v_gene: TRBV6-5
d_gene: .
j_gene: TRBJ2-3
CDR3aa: CASSYRGRPSTDTQYF
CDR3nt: TGTGCCAGCAGTTACAGGGGCAGGCCTAGCACAGATACGCAGTATTTT

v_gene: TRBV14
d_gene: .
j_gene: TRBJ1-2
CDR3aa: CASRAQGWGYTF
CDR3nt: TGTGCCAGCAGGGCACAGGGCTGGGGCTACACCTTC

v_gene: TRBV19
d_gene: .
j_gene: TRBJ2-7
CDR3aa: CASSMMGSDYEQYF
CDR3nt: TGTGCCAGTAGTATGATGGGCTCCGACTACGAGCAGTACTTC

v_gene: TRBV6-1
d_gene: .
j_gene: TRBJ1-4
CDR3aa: CASSEGAGDEKLFF
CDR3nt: TGTGCCAGCAGTGAAGGGGCAGGTGATGAAAAACTGTTTTTT

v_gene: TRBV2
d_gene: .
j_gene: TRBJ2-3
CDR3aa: CASSEGGPPGDTQYF
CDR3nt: TGTGCCAGCAGTGAAGGGGGGCCCCCAGGGGATACGCAGTATTTT

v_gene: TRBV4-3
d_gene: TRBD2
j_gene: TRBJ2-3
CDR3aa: CASSQLGLAGGTPSADTQYF
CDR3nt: TGCGCCAGCAGCCAATTGGGACTAGCGGGGGGTACCCCGTCCGCAGATACGCAGTATTTT

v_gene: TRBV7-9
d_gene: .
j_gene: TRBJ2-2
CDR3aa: CASSQRAGLDGELFF
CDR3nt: TGTGCCAGCAGCCAAAGGGCAGGGCTCGATGGGGAGCTGTTTTTT

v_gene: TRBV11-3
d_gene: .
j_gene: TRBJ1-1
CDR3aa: CASSSTRGTEAFF
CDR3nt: TGTGCCAGCAGCTCAACGCGGGGAACTGAAGCTTTCTTT

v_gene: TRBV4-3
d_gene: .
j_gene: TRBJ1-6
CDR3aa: CASSRRQDDNSPLHF
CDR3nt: TGCGCCAGCAGCCGCCGACAGGACGACAATTCACCCCTCCACTTT

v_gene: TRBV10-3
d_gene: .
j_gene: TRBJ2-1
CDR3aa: CAISESVASQYNEQFF
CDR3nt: TGTGCCATCAGTGAGTCGGTGGCTAGCCAGTACAATGAGCAGTTCTTC

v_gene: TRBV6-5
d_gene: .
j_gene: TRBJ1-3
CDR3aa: CASSFSGQTSGNTIYF
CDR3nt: TGTGCCAGCAGTTTTTCCGGACAGACCTCTGGAAACACCATATATTTT

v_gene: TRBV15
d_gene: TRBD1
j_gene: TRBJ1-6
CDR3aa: CATSRSGGNTMSLHF
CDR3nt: TGTGCCACCAGCAGATCAGGGGGTAATACGATGTCCCTCCACTTT

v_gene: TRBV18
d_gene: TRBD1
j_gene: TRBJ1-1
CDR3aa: CASSPISGQGEAFF
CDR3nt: TGTGCCAGCTCACCAATTTCGGGACAGGGTGAAGCTTTCTTT

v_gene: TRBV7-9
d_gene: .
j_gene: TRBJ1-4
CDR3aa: CASSRGKELFF
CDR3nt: TGTGCCAGCAGCCGGGGGAAGGAACTGTTTTTT

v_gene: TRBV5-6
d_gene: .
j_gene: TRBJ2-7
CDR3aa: CASSLRWTGGSYEQYF
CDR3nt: TGTGCCAGCAGCTTGAGATGGACAGGAGGGTCCTACGAGCAGTACTTC

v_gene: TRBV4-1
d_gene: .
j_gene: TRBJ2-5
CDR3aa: CASSQAEQETQYF
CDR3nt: TGCGCCAGCAGCCAAGCAGAACAAGAGACCCAGTACTTC